The source of this T cell receptor (beta chain) is a study of chemoradiotherapy in HPV16-positive cancers. Study as a whole: Candidate HPV-specific T-cell clones and common TCR motifs came from functional assays in two HPV16-positive patients. The study's findings and limits: Candidate HPV-specific clones and E7-related TCR motifs grew in tumor during treatment. Functional assays defining HPV-specific T cells used only a couple of HPV16-positive patients.

This clone was detected once. Its cognate antigen is unknown. Trimming removed 4 bases from V and 1 base from J; junction bases left unmatched: 12. The CDR3 is 17 residues long. In germline, CDR1 is SGHRS, CDR2 YFSETQ. The table came from immunoSEQ multiplex PCR; TCRdb's copy has only in-frame clones and leaves some out. In the table there are some 14,000 clones, 69% of which are singletons. V and J are TRBV5-1 and TRBJ1-2, with 8 bases matching TRBD1. The TCR was taken from a human donor with HPV-associated anogenital cancer. Sample collection occurred from a patient who underwent chemoradiotherapy. CDR3 region: CASSRNGQGGGNYGYTF. For the CDR3, the DNA is TGCGCCAGCAGCCGGAATGGACAGGGCGGAGGTAACTATGGCTACACCTTC.